This TCR beta chain was captured by sequencing in a study of neoadjuvant anti-PD-1 for oral cavity cancer. Profiled with immunoSEQ multiplex PCR; TCRdb holds only in-frame clones, not every one. This table holds roughly 15,000 clones, about 66% found once. The CDR3 spans 14 residues. V shed 7 bases, J shed 4 bases, and the junction held 7 bases outside the gene matches. Germline V gene lookup returns CDR1 MNHEY and CDR2 SVGAGI. The receptor comes from a person between 40 and 80 years old with oral cavity squamous cell carcinoma. Source: PBMCs, taken before nivolumab (anti-PD-1) treatment. The chain uses TRBV6-5 and TRBJ1-1; 9 nucleotides line up with TRBD1. The CDR3 reads CASKQTGGSTEAFF. The CDR3 nucleotides read TGTGCCAGCAAGCAAACAGGGGGCAGCACTGAAGCTTTCTTT.